This paragraph reports one T cell receptor beta chain. This specimen belongs to a study of blood T cell repertoires in COVID-19. Germline CDR1 MNHNS, CDR2 SASEGT. Trimming took off 4 bases at V and 0 bases at J, with 12 bases between the two ends. The CDR3 covers 16 residues. Here immunoSEQ multiplex PCR was the method, and the copy in TCRdb shows in-frame clones only, minus some. The data show 150,000 to 200,000 clones, with roughly 79% seen just once and 9.5% to 11% held by the top ten. The sequencing input was peripheral blood. V usage is TRBV6-1 and J usage is TRBJ1-4; unclear D gene. The source of this sequence is a woman in her 40s with COVID-19, enrolled during active disease. Written as DNA, the CDR3 is TGTGCCAGCAGTGTTACGTTAGGAGCAACTAATGAAAAACTGTTTTTT. Protein product: CASSVTLGATNEKLFF.